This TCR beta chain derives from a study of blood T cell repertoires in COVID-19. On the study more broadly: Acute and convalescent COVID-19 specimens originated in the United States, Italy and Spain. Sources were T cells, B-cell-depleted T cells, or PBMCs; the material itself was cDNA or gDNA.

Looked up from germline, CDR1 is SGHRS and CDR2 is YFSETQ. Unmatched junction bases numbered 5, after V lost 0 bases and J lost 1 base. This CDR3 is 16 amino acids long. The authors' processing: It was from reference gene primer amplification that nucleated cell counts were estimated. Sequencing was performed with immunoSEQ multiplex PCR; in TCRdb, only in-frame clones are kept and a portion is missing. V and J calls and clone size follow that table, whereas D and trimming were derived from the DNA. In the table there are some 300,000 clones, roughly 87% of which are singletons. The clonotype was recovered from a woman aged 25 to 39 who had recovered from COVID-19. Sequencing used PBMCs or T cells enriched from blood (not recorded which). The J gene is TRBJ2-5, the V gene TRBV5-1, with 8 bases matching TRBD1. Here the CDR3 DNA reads TGCGCCAGCAGCTTGGCCCCGGGACAGGTCCAAGAGACCCAGTACTTC. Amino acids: CASSLAPGQVQETQYF.